The clone carrying this T cell receptor beta chain showed up just a few times. Its antigen remains unidentified. The method was immunoSEQ multiplex PCR; TCRdb's version includes in-frame clones alone and lacks a portion of them. This sample has roughly 30,000 clones, with more than 65% found just once. Described time point: week 47, end of study. Topical imiquimod was applied with each vaccine dose, which held 300 ug of mutant IDH1 20-mer peptide. The record originates from a study of a mutant IDH1 vaccine in newly diagnosed glioma. CDR1 SGHTA and CDR2 FQGTGA come from the germline V gene. V dropped 5 bases and J dropped 3; count of bases not matched to a gene: 3. The CDR3 loop spans 14 amino acids.

The sequence came from a man under 40 with glioma. V is TRBV7-3 and J is TRBJ2-2; 7 bases are a match to TRBD1. Sequenced material: PBMCs, taken from a glioma patient whose treatment included an IDH1 peptide vaccine. The CDR3 DNA follows: TGTGCCAGCAGCCCAGGGACAGACACCGGGGAGCTGTTTTTT. It translates to CASSPGTDTGELFF.